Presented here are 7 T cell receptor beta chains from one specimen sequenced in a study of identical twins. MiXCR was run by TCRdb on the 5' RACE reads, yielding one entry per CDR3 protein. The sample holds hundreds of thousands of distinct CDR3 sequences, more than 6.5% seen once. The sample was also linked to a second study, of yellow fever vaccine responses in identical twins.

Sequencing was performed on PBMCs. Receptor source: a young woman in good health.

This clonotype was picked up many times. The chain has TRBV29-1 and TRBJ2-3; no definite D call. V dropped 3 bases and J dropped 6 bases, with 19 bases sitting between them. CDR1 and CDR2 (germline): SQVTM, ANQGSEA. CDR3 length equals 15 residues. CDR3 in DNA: TGCAGCGTTGATTCTACCCCATTGTCGGTGGATACGCAGTATTTT. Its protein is CSVDSTPLSVDTQYF.

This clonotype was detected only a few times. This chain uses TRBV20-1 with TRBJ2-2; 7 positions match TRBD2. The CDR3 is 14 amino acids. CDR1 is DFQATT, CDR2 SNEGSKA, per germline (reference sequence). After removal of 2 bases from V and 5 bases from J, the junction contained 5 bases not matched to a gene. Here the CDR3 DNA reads TGCAGTGCTAGAACGAGCGGGGAGACCGGGGAGCTGTTTTTT. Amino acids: CSARTSGETGELFF.

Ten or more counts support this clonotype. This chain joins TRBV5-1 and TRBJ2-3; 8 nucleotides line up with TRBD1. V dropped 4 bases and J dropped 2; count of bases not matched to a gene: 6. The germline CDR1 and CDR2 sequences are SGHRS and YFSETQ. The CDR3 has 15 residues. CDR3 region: CASSKTGDNTDTQYF. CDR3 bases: TGCGCCAGCAGCAAGACAGGGGATAACACAGATACGCAGTATTTT.

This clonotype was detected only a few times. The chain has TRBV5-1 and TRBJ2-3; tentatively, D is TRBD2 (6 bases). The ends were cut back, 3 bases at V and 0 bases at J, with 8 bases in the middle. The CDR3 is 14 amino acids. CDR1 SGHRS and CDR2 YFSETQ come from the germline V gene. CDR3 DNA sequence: TGCGCCAGCAGCTGGGGGGTTAGCACAGATACGCAGTATTTT. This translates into CASSWGVSTDTQYF.

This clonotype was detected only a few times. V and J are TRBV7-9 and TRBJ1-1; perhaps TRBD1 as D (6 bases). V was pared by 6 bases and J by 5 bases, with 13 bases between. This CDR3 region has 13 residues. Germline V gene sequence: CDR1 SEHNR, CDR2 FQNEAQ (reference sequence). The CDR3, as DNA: TGTGCCAGCAGAAGTCAGGGGAAGACTGAAGCTTTCTTT. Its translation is CASRSQGKTEAFF.

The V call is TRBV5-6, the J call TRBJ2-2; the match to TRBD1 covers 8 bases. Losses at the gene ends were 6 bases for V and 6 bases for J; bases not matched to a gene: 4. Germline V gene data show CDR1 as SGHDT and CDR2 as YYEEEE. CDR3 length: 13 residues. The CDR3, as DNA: TGTGCCAGCATCAGGACAGGGTCCGGGGAGCTGTTTTTT. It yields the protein CASIRTGSGELFF.

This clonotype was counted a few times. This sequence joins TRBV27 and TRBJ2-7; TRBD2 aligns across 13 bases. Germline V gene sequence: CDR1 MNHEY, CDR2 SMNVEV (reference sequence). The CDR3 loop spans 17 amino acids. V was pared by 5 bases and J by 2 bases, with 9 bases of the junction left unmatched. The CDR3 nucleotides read TGTGCCAGCAGTCCCCCGGGGACTAGCGGGAAGGCCTACGAGCAGTACTTC. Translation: CASSPPGTSGKAYEQYF.